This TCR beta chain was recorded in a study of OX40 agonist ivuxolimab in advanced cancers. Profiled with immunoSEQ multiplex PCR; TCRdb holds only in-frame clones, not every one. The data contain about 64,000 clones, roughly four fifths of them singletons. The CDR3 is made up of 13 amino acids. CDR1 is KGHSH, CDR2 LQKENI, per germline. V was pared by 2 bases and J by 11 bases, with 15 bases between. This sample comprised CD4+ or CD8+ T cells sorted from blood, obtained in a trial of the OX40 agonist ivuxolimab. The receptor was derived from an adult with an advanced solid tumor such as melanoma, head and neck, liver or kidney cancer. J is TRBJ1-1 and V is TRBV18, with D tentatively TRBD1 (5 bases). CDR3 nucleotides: TGTGCCAGCTCACCAGGGTCGCAGCAGGGTGCTTTCTTT. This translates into CASSPGSQQGAFF.